A single T cell receptor (beta chain) is shown here with its context. In its sample, this clonotype was seen many times. The specificity of this receptor is unknown. No base qualities exist here, and no much larger clone lies one base off it. The data belong to a study of CD8 T cells in ankylosing spondylitis (dated by TCRdb to 2016 to 2017). Some background on the complete study: To find TCR variants linked to disease, the study profiled T cell receptor beta repertoires in ankylosing spondylitis patients and healthy donors. In total, the full study cohort was made up of 108 healthy donors and approximately 27 ankylosing spondylitis patients. Peripheral blood was sampled, and synovial fluid was additionally collected from ankylosing spondylitis patients.

Paper-wide results and their limitations: The disease-linked clones had a CD8+ phenotype and were found at relatively low frequencies in peripheral blood. Some motif variants had previously been reported in the synovial fluid and blood of reactive arthritis patients, which suggests shared mechanisms of disease initiation. Blood from ankylosing spondylitis patients appeared to be characterized by a TCR beta motif made up of seven or eight highly homologous amino acid variants. Significant enrichment of the disease-linked clones was reported in matched synovial fluid samples from ankylosing spondylitis patients.

The CDR3 sequence holds 14 residues, the cysteine and phenylalanine included. Only the CDR3 DNA is retained, 42 bases long and in frame from the first base. Trimming at the junction amounts to 3 bases on V and 2 bases on J, and the germline ends lie 10 bases apart. Sequenced using an Illumina HiSeq 2500. TCR beta libraries were prepared by quantitative 5'-RACE with molecular barcodes. Under the source paper's analysis protocol: Disease-linked TCR variants were identified with a new computational method built on a probabilistic model of VDJ rearrangement. The raw public reads went through TCRdb reprocessing: fastp at Q25, MiXCR clone calling, in-frame beta chains kept. Each entry is one CDR3 protein sequence, shown with its most common DNA and genes. The V and J calls were determined by TCRdb, not by the authors. For this sample the table gives fewer than 200,000 distinct CDR3 sequences, of which approximately 9% were detected only once. The ten largest clones add up to around 15% of the sample.

The sequence is built from TRBV12-3 or TRBV12-4 and TRBJ1-1; 6 matching bases give a weak D call of TRBD1. The sequence was collected from a female donor with ankylosing spondylitis or in good health (not recorded which). What was sequenced was blood, either unsorted or a sorted T cell fraction (not recorded which). The nucleotides are TGTGCCAGCAGTTTCGGACAGTCTAACACTGAAGCTTTCTTT. Translated, this is CASSFGQSNTEAFF.